The present T cell receptor beta chain was sequenced within a study of T-cell reconstitution after alpha-beta-depleted transplantation in children. It was with unique molecular identifiers that the TCRbeta library was prepared. One entry per CDR3 protein, called by TCRdb with MiXCR from the PCR reads. The data show more than 150,000 distinct CDR3 sequences, 13% to 15% seen once. This clonotype was seen ten or more times. This CDR3 has 17 amino acids. The V gene end was trimmed by 3 bases and the J gene end by 2 bases; junction bases not matched to a gene: 8. This TCR was recovered from a human donor who donated a stem cell graft to a child with acute lymphoblastic leukemia. The material was PBMCs from the stem cell graft donor, obtained from the stem cell graft. The chain uses TRBV12-3 or TRBV12-4 and TRBJ2-2, with TRBD2 identical over 8 bases. The CDR3 nucleotides are TGTGCCAGCAGTTTCCCCCTAGCGGGCGTTAACACCGGGGAGCTGTTTTTT. It codes for CASSFPLAGVNTGELFF.